A single sample is the source of the 8 T cell receptor beta chains below, sequenced in a study of cytotoxic CD8 clonotypes in ibrutinib-treated CLL. Sequencing was performed with immunoSEQ multiplex PCR; in TCRdb, only in-frame clones are kept and a portion is missing. The table includes under 200,000 clones, roughly four fifths detected once. Sequenced material: PBMCs, taken after 24 months of ibrutinib treatment. These receptors were collected from a human donor with chronic lymphocytic leukemia.

J is TRBJ2-7 and V is TRBV7-2; TRBD2 is a possible D gene (6 bases). Germline lookup yields CDR1 SGHTA and CDR2 FQGNSA. The CDR3 totals 14 residues. V was pared by 2 bases and J by 6 bases, with 14 bases between. CDR3 loop: CASSLFGTRSEQYF. In DNA, the CDR3 is TGTGCCAGCAGCTTATTCGGGACTCGTTCCGAGCAGTACTTC. Filled out from reference TRBV7-2 and TRBJ2-7, the complete variable domain reads GAGVSQSPSNKVTEKGKDVELRCDPISGHTALYWYRQSLGQGLEFLIYFQGNSAPDKSGLPSDRFSAERTGGSVSTLTIQRTQQEDSAVYLCASSLFGTRSEQYFGPGTRLTVT.

The rearrangement uses TRBV5-1 and TRBJ2-3, with 7 bases that match TRBD1. The J segment lost 2 bases and the V segment lost 3 bases, leaving 3 bases of the junction unmatched. Germline V gene data show CDR1 as SGHRS and CDR2 as YFSETQ. The CDR3 extends over 14 amino acids. The CDR3 protein is CASSSGTVTDTQYF. Here the CDR3 DNA reads TGCGCCAGCAGCTCAGGGACAGTCACAGATACGCAGTATTTT.

The count of this clone is one. The rearrangement links TRBV6-1 to TRBJ1-2, with D possibly TRBD1 on 5 matching bases. Germline V gene data show CDR1 as MNHNS and CDR2 as SASEGT. V was trimmed by 1 base and J by 3 bases, leaving 15 bases between them. This CDR3 comprises 16 residues. CDR3 in amino acids: CASSEEGWGLDYGYTF. CDR3 sequence (DNA): TGTGCCAGCAGTGAAGAGGGCTGGGGCTTGGACTATGGCTACACCTTC.

The J gene is TRBJ2-2, the V gene TRBV5-1; 7 nucleotides match TRBD1. After removal of 2 bases from V and 2 bases from J, the junction contained 9 bases not matched to a gene. Germline CDR1 reads SGHRS; CDR2 reads YFSETQ. This CDR3 is 17 amino acids long. DNA of the CDR3: TGCGCCAGCAGCTTACGCACAGGGGCTACAAACACCGGGGAGCTGTTTTTT. The encoded protein is CASSLRTGATNTGELFF.

The chain has TRBV5-8 and TRBJ1-2; 8 bases fit TRBD1. Trimming cost V 4 bases and J 8 bases; bases outside gene matches: 7. The CDR3 totals 13 residues. Germline assignment: CDR1 SGHTS and CDR2 YDEGEE. The DNA for the CDR3 is TGTGCCAGCAGCCGCGACAGGGGTCGCGGCTACACCTTC. This sequence encodes CASSRDRGRGYTF.

The gene calls are TRBV4-1 and TRBJ1-2; D might be TRBD1 (6 bases). The V gene's germline CDR1 is MGHRA and CDR2 YSYEKL. The V end was cut by 5 bases, the J end by 4 bases, with 20 bases between. The CDR3 sequence is 16 residues long. The CDR3 loop reads CASSFQVWEGGYGYTF. The CDR3 DNA follows: TGCGCCAGCAGCTTTCAAGTTTGGGAAGGGGGCTATGGCTACACCTTC.

The rearrangement links TRBV13 to TRBJ2-7, with 9 bases identical to TRBD1. This CDR3 is built from 14 residues. Germline V gene data show CDR1 as PRHDT and CDR2 as FYEKMQ (reference sequence). V was clipped by 5 bases and J by 4 bases; unmatched bases: 6. The CDR3 loop reads CASSPGQGQYEQYF. The CDR3 DNA follows: TGTGCCAGCAGCCCGGGACAGGGACAGTACGAGCAGTACTTC.

The gene calls are TRBV5-1 and TRBJ2-7, with D uncertain. The CDR3 spans 14 residues. Germline assignment: CDR1 SGHRS and CDR2 YFSETQ. The V and J ends lost 1 base and 1 base respectively, with 9 bases between them. This chain's CDR3 is CASSLYRESYEQYF. The CDR3 bases are TGCGCCAGCAGCTTGTATCGCGAGTCCTACGAGCAGTACTTC.